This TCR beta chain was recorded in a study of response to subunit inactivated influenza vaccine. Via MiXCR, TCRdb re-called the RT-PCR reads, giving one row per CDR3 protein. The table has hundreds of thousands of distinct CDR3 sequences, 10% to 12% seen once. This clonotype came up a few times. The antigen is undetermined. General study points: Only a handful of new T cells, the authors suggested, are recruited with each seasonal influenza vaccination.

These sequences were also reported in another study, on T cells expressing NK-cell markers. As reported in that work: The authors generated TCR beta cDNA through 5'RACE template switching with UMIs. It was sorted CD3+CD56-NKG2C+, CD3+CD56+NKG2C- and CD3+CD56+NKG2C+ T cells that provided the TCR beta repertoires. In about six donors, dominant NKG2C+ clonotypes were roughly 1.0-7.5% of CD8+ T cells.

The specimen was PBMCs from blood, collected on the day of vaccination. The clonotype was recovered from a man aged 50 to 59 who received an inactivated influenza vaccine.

The CDR3 nucleotides read TGTGCCAGCTCACCCGGACTAGCGGGGGGCCTAATCCCTCTAAGCCAAAGGGACATTCAGTACTTC. Its translation: CASSPGLAGGLIPLSQRDIQYF. V is TRBV18 and J is TRBJ2-4; 14 positions match TRBD2. V dropped 3 bases and J dropped 8; count of bases not matched to a gene: 24. Germline V gives CDR1 KGHSH, CDR2 LQKENI. CDR3 length equals 22 residues.